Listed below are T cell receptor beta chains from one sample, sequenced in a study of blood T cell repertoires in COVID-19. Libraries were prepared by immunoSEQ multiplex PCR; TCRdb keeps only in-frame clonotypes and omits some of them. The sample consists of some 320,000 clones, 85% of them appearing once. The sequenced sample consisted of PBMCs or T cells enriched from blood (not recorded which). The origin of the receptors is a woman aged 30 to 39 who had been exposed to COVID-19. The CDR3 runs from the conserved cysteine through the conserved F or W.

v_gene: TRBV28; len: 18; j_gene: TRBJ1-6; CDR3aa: CASSLAGLRSSYNSPLHF
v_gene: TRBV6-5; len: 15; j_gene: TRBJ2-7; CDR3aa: CASRESFTDYYEQYF
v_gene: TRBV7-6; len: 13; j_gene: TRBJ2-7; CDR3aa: CASSWGQVHEQYF
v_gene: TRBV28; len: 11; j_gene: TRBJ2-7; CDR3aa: CASSAGYEQYF
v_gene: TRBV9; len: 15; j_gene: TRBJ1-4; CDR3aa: CASSVAGGADEKLFF
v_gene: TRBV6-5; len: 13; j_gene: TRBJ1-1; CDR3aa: CACSRVWGTEAFF
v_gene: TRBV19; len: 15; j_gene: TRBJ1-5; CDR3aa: CASSPVGQGGQPQHF
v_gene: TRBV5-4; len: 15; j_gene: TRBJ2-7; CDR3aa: CASSLDYRATYEQYF
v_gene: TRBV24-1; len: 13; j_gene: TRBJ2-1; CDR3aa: CATSDFVAHEQFF
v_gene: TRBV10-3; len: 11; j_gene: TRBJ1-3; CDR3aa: CATGYRNTIYF
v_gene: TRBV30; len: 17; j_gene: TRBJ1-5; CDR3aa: CAWSVGPGGRHNQPQHF
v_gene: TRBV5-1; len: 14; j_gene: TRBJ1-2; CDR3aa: CASSLFPGNYGYTF
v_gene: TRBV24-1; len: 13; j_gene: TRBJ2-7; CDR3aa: CATSDLVRGEQYF
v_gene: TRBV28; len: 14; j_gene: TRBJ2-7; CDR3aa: CASSQPQRRGEQYF
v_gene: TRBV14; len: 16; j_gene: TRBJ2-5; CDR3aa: CASSSIGTGSLETQYF
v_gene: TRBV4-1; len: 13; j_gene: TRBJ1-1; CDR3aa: CASSQLSNTEAFF
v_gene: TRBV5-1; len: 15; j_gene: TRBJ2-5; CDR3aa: CASRSLRDTEETQYF
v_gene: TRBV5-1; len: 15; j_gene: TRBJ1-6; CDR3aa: CASSPSTGFNSPLHF
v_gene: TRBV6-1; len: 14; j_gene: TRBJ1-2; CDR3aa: CASSEGGSVDGYTF
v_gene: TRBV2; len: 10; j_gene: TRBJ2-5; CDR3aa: CASSVRTAYF
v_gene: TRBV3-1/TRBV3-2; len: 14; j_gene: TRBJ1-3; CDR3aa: CASSPAGGGNTIYF
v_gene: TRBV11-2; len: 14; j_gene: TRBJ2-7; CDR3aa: CASSARDRVYEQYF
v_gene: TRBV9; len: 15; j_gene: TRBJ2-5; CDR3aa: CASSTSLAIQETQYF
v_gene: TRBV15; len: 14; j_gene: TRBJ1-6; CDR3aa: CATSRDRGNSPLHF
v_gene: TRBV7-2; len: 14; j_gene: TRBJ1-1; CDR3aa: CASSANRGRAEAFF
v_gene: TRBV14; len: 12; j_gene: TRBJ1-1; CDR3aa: CASSQRDNPAFF
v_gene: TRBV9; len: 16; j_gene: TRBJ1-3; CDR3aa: CASSAPGQFSGNTIYF
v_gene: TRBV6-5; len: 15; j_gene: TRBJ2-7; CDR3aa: CASSWGTSGTYEQYF
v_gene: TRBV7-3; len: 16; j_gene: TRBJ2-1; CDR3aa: CASSLQGTGGYNEQFF
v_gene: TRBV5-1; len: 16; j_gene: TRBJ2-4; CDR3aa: CASSQLGRGGENIQYF
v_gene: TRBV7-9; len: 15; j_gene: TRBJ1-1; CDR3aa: CASSSEGDRTWGAFF
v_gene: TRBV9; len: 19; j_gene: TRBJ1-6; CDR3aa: CASSRYDRAMGSYNSPLHF
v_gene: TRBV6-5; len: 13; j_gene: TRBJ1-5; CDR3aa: CASSLDLNQPQHF
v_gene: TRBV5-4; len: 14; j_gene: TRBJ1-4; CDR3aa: CASSHRGDYEKLFF
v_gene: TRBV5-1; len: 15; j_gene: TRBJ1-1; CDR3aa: CASSLALTGDTEAFF
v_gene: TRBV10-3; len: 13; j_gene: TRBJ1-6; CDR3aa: CAINGQGDSPLHF
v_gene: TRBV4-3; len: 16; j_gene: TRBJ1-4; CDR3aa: CASSQESLTTNEKLFF
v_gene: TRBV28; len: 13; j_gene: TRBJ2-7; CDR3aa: CASTLDRAYEQYF
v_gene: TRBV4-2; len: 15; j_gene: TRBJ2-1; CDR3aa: CASSQLGAREDEQFF
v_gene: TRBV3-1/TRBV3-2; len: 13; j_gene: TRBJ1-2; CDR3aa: CASSQGGGFGYTF
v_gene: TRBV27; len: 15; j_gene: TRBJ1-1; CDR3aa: CASSLQGPLNTEAFF
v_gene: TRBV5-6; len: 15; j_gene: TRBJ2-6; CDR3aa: CASSFAGAGANVLTF